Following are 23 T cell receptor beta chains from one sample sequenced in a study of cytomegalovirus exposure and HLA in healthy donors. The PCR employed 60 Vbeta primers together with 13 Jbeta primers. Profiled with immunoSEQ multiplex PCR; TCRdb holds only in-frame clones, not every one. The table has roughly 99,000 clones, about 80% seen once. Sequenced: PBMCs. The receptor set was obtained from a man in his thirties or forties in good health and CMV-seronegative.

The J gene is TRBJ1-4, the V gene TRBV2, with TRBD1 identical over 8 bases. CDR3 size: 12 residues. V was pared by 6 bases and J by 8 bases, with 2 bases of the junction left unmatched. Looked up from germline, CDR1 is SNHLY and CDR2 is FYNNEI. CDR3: CASRQGGEKLFF. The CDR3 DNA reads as TGTGCCAGCAGACAGGGGGGGGAAAAACTGTTTTTT.

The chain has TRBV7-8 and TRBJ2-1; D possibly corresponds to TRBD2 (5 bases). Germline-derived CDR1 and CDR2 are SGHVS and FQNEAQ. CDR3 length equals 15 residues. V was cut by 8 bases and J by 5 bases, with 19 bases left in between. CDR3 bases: TGTGCCAGCGGCAGGCTGGCAGGAGGTCACAATGAGCAGTTCTTC. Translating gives CASGRLAGGHNEQFF.

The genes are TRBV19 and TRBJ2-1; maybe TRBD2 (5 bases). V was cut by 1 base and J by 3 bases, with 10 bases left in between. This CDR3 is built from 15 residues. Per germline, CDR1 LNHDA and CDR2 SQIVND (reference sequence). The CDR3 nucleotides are TGTGCCAGTAGTATAGTAACGGGATACTACAATGAGCAGTTCTTC. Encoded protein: CASSIVTGYYNEQFF. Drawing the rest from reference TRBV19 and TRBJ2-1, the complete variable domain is DGGITQSPKYLFRKEGQNVTLSCEQNLNHDAMYWYRQDPGQGLRLIYYSQIVNDFQKGDIAEGYSVSREKKESFPLTVTSAQKNPTAFYLCASSIVTGYYNEQFFGPGTRLTVL.

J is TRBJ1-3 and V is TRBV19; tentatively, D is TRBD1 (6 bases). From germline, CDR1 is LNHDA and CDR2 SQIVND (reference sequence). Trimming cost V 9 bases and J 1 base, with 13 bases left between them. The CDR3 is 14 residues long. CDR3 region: CASHVRGSGNTIYF. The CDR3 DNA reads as TGTGCCAGCCACGTCAGGGGATCTGGAAACACCATATATTTT.

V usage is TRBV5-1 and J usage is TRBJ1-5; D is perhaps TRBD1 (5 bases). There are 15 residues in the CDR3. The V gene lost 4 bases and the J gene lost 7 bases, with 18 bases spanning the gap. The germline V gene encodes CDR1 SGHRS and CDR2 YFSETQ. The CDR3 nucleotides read TGCGCCAGCAGCCCCGCCCCGGGAGGGGACCAGCCCCAGCATTTT. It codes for CASSPAPGGDQPQHF.

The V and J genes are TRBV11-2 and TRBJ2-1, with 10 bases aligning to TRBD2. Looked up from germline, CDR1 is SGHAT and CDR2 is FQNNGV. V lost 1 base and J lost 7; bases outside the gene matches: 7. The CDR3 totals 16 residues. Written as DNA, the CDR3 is TGTGCCAGCAGCTTAGCCCCTAGCGGGAGTTGGAATGAGCAGTTCTTC. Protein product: CASSLAPSGSWNEQFF.

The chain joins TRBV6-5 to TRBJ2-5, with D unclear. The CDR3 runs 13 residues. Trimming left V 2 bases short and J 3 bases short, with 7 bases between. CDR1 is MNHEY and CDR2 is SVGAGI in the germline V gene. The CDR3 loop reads CASSYIREETQYF. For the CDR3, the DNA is TGTGCCAGCAGTTACATCCGAGAAGAGACCCAGTACTTC.

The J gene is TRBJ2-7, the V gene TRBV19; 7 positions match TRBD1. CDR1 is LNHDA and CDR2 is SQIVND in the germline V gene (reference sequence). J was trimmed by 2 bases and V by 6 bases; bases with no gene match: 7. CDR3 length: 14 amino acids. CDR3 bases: TGTGCCAGTAGAGCACAGGGGCCCACCTACGAGCAGTACTTC. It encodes CASRAQGPTYEQYF.

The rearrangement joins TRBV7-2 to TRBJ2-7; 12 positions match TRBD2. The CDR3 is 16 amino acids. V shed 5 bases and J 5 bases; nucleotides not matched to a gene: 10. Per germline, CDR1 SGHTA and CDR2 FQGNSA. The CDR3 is CASSTKTSGSSHEQYF. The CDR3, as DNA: TGTGCCAGCAGCACCAAGACTAGCGGGAGCTCTCACGAGCAGTACTTC.

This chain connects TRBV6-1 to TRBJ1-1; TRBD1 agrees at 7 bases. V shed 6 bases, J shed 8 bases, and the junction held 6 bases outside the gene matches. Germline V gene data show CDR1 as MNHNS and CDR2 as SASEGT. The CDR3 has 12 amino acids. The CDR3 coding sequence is TGTGCCAGCAGCCGGGACAGCTCCGAAGCTTTCTTT. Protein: CASSRDSSEAFF.

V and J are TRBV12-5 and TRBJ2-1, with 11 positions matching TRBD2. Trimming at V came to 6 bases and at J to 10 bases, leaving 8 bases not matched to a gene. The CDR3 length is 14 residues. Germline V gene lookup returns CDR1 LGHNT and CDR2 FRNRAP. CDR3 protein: CASGGTSGATEQFF. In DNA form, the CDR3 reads TGTGCTAGTGGGGGGACTAGCGGTGCGACGGAGCAGTTCTTC.

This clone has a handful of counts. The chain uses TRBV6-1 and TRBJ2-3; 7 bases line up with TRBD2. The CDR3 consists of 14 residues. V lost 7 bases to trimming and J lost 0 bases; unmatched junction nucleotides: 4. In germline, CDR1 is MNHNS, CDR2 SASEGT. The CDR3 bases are TGTGCCAGCAAAAGGACTAGTAGCACAGATACGCAGTATTTT. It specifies CASKRTSSTDTQYF.

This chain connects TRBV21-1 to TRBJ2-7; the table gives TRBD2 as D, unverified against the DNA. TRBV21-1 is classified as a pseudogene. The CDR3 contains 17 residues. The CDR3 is CASSKNFARDLSYEQYF. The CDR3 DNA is TGTGCCAGCAGCAAAAACTTCGCTCGGGACTTATCCTACGAGCAGTACTTC.

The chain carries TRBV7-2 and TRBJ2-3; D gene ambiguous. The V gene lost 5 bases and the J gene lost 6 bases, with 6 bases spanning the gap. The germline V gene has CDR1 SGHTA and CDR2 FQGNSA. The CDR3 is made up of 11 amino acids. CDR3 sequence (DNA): TGTGCCAGCAGCCTCAGGGATACGCAGTATTTT. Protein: CASSLRDTQYF. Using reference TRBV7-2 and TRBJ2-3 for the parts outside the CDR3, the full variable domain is GAGVSQSPSNKVTEKGKDVELRCDPISGHTALYWYRQSLGQGLEFLIYFQGNSAPDKSGLPSDRFSAERTGGSVSTLTIQRTQQEDSAVYLCASSLRDTQYFGPGTRLTVL.

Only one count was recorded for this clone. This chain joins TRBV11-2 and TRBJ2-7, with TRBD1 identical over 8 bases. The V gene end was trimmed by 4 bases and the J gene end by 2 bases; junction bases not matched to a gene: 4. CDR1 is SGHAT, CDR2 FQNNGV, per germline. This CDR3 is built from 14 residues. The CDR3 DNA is TGTGCCAGCAGCTCACAGGGGGTAGCCTACGAGCAGTACTTC. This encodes CASSSQGVAYEQYF.

In DNA form, the CDR3 reads TGCGCCAGCAGCTTGGCCTCGGGGTTTACAGATACGCAGTATTTT. It encodes CASSLASGFTDTQYF. V and J are TRBV5-1 and TRBJ2-3; weak D call: TRBD2 (5 bases). V dropped 0 bases and J dropped 3 bases, with 11 bases sitting between them. Germline CDR1 and CDR2: SGHRS and YFSETQ. This CDR3 comprises 15 residues. The full variable domain, in which reference TRBV5-1 and TRBJ2-3 provide the parts outside the CDR3, is KAGVTQTPRYLIKTRGQQVTLSCSPISGHRSVSWYQQTPGQGLQFLFEYFSETQRNKGNFPGRFSGRQFSNSRSEMNVSTLELGDSALYLCASSLASGFTDTQYFGPGTRLTVL.

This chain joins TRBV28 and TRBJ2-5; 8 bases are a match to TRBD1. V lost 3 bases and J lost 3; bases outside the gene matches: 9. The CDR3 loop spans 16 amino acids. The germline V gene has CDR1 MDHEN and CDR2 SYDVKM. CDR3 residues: CASSFPTQDREETQYF. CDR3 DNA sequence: TGTGCCAGCAGTTTCCCAACCCAGGACAGGGAAGAGACCCAGTACTTC.

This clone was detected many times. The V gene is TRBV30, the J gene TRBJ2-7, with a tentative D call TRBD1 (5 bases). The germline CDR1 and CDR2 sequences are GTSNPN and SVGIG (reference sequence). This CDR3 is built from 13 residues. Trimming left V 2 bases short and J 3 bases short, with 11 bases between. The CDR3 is CAWSPPGHYEQYF. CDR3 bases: TGTGCCTGGAGTCCACCCGGACACTACGAGCAGTACTTC.

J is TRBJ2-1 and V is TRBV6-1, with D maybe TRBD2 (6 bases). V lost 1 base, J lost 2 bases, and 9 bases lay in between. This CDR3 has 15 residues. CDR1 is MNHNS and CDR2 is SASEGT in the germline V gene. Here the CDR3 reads CASSEGRLAYNEQFF. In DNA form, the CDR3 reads TGTGCCAGCAGTGAAGGGAGACTAGCCTACAATGAGCAGTTCTTC.

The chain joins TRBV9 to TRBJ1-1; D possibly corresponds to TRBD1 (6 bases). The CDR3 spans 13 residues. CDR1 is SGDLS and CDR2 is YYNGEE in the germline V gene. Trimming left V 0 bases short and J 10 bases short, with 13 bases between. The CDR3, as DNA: TGTGCCAGCAGCGTAGACAGGGTTGGGGCAGCTTTCTTT. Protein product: CASSVDRVGAAFF.

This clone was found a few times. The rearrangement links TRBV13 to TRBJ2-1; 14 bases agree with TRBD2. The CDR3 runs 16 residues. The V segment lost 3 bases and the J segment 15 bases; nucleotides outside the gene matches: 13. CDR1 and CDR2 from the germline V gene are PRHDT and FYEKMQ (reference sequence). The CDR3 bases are TGTGCCAGCAGCTTCCGGACTAGCGGGGGGTTCGTCGGTCCGTTCTTC. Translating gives CASSFRTSGGFVGPFF.

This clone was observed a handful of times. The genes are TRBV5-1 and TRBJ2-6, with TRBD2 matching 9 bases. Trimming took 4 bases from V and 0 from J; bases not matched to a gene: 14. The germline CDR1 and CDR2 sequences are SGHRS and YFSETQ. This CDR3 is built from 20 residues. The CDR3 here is CASSPRPLAGFSSGANVLTF. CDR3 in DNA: TGCGCCAGCAGCCCCCGGCCCCTAGCGGGATTTAGCTCTGGGGCCAACGTCCTGACTTTC. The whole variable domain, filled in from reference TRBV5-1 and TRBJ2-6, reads KAGVTQTPRYLIKTRGQQVTLSCSPISGHRSVSWYQQTPGQGLQFLFEYFSETQRNKGNFPGRFSGRQFSNSRSEMNVSTLELGDSALYLCASSPRPLAGFSSGANVLTFGAGSRLTVL.

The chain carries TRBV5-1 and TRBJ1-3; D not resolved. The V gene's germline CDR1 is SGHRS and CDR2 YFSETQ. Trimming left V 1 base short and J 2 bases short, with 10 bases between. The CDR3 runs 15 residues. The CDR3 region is CASSLSQAAGNTIYF. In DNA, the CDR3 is TGCGCCAGCAGCTTGAGCCAGGCCGCTGGAAACACCATATATTTT.